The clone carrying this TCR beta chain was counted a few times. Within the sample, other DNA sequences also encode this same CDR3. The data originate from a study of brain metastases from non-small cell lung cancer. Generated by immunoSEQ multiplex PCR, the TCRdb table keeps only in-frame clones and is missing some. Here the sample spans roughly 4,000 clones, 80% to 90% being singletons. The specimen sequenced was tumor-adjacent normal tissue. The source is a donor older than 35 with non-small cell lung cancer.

The CDR3 region is CAIRGDRGYEQYF. CDR3 sequence (DNA): TGTGCCATCAGAGGGGACAGGGGTTACGAGCAGTACTTC. The chain combines TRBV10-3 with TRBJ2-7, with 10 nucleotides matching TRBD1. This CDR3 contains 13 residues. Per the germline V gene, CDR1 is ENHRY and CDR2 is SYGVKD. The V segment lost 6 bases and the J segment 4 bases; nucleotides outside the gene matches: 3.